This T cell receptor beta chain appears in the sequencing data of a study of cytomegalovirus exposure and HLA in healthy donors. The wider study: Roughly 180 million T cells yielded 117 million unique TCR beta sequences, as an earlier analysis found.

60 Vbeta and 13 Jbeta primers were used in PCR. The method was immunoSEQ multiplex PCR; TCRdb's version includes in-frame clones alone and lacks a portion of them. This table has roughly 100,000 clones, approximately 66% appearing once. V gave up 1 base and J gave up 3 bases, with 10 bases separating them. The germline CDR1 and CDR2 sequences are LGHNA and YNFKEQ. This CDR3 has 15 amino acids. The TCR was taken from a man between 40 and 49 years old in good health and CMV-seropositive. Sequencing input: PBMCs. The genes are TRBV4-2 and TRBJ1-5; no firm D call. DNA for the CDR3: TGTGCCAGCAGCCAAGGAGGCAGTTCCAATCAGCCCCAGCATTTT. Translation: CASSQGGSSNQPQHF.